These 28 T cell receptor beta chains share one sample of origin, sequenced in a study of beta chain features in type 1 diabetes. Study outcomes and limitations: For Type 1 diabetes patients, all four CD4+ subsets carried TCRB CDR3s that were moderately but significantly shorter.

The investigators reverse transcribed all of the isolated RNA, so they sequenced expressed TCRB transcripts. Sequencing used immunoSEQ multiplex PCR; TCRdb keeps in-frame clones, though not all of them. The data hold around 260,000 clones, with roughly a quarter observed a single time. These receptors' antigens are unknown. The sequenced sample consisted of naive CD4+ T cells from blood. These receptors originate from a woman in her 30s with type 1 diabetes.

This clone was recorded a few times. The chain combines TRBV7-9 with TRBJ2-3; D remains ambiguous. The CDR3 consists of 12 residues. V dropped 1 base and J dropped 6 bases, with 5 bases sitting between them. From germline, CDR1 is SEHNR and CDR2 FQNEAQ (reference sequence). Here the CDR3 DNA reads TGTGCCAGCAGCTTAGTCGCGGATACGCAGTATTTT. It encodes CASSLVADTQYF.

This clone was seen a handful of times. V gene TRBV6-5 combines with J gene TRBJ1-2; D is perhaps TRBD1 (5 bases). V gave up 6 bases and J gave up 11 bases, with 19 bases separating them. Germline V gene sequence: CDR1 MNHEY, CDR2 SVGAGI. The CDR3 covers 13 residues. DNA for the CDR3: TGTGCCAGCAGGCAGACAGCCCGCTTGGTGTACACCTTC. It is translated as CASRQTARLVYTF.

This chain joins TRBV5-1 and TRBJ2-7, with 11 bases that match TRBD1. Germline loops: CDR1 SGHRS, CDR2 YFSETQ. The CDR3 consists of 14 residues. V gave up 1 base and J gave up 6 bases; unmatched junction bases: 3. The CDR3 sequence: CASSLIGTGGEQYF. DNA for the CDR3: TGCGCCAGCAGCTTGATTGGGACAGGGGGCGAGCAGTACTTC.

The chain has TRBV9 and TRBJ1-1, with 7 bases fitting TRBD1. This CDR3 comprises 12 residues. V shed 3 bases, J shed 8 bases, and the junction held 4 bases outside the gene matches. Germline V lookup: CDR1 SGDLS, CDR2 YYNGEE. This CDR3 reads CASSATTGEAFF. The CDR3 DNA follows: TGTGCCAGCAGCGCTACGACAGGGGAAGCTTTCTTT.

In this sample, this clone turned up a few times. The CDR3 sequence: CASSSRSEVHGYTF. Here the CDR3 DNA reads TGTGCCAGCAGCTCAAGGTCGGAGGTTCATGGCTACACCTTC. This chain uses TRBV9 with TRBJ1-2; D gene unclear. This CDR3 contains 14 residues. Germline lookup yields CDR1 SGDLS and CDR2 YYNGEE. The V end was cut by 4 bases, the J end by 6 bases, with 16 bases between.

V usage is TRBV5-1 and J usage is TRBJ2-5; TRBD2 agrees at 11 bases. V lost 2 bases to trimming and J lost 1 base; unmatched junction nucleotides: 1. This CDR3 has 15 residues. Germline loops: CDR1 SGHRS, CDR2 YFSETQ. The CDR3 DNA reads TGCGCCAGCAGCTTCGGGACTAGCGGCCAAGAGACCCAGTACTTC. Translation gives CASSFGTSGQETQYF. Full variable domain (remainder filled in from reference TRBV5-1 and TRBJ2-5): KAGVTQTPRYLIKTRGQQVTLSCSPISGHRSVSWYQQTPGQGLQFLFEYFSETQRNKGNFPGRFSGRQFSNSRSEMNVSTLELGDSALYLCASSFGTSGQETQYFGPGTRLLVL.

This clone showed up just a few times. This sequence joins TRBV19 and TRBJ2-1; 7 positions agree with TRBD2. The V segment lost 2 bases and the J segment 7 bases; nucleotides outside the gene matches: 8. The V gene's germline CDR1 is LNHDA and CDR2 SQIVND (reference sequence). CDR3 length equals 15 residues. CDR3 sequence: CASSIPVGRENEQFF. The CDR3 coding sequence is TGTGCCAGTAGTATACCCGTGGGGCGGGAGAATGAGCAGTTCTTC. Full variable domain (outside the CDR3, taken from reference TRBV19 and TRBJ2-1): DGGITQSPKYLFRKEGQNVTLSCEQNLNHDAMYWYRQDPGQGLRLIYYSQIVNDFQKGDIAEGYSVSREKKESFPLTVTSAQKNPTAFYLCASSIPVGRENEQFFGPGTRLTVL.

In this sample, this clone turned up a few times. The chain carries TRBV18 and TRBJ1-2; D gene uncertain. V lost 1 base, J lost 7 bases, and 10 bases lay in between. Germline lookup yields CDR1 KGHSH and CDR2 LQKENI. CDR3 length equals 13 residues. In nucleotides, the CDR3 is TGTGCCAGCTCACCACTCGGGGTACCTGGCTACACCTTC. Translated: CASSPLGVPGYTF.

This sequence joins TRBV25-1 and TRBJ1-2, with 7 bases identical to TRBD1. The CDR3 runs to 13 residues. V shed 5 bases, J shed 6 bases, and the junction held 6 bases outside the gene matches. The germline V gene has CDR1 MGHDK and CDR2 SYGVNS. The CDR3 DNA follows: TGTGCCAGCAGTTTTACAGGGGAGAATGGCTACACCTTC. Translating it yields CASSFTGENGYTF.

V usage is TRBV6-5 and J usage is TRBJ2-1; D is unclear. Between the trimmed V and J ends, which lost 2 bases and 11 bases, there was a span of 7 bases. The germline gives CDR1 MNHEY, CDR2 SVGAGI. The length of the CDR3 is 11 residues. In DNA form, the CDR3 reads TGTGCCAGCAGTTACCGAGGAAAGCAGTTCTTC. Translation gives CASSYRGKQFF.

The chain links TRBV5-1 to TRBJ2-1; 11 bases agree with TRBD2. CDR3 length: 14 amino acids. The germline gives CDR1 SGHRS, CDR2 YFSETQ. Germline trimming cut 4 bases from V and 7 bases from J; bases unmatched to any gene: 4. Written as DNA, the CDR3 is TGCGCCAGCAGCGCCGGGACTAGCGGTAATGAGCAGTTCTTC. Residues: CASSAGTSGNEQFF.

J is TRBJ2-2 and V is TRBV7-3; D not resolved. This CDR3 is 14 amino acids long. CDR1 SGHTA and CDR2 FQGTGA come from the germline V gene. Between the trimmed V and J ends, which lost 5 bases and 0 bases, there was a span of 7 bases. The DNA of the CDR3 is TGTGCCAGCAGCCCACAGACGAACACCGGGGAGCTGTTTTTT. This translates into CASSPQTNTGELFF.

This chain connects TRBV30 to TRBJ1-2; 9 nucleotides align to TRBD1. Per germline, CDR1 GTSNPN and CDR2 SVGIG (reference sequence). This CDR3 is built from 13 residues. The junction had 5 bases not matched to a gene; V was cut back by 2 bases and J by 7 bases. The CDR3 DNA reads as TGTGCCTGGAGTATACAGGGGGCCGGTGGCTACACCTTC. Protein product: CAWSIQGAGGYTF.

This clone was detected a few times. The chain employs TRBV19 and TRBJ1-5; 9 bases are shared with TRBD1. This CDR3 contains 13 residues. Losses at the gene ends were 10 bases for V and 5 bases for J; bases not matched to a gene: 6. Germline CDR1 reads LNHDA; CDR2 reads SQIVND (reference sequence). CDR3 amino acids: CATGQGADQPQHF. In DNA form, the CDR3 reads TGTGCCACGGGACAGGGAGCAGATCAGCCCCAGCATTTT. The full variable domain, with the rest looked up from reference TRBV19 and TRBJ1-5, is DGGITQSPKYLFRKEGQNVTLSCEQNLNHDAMYWYRQDPGQGLRLIYYSQIVNDFQKGDIAEGYSVSREKKESFPLTVTSAQKNPTAFYLCATGQGADQPQHFGDGTRLSIL.

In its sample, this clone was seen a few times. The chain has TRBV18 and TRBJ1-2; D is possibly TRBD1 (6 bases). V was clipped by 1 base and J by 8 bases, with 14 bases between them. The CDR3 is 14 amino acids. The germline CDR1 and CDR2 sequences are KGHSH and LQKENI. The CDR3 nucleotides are TGTGCCAGCTCACCACTCGCAGGGGTGAGGGGCTACACCTTC. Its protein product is CASSPLAGVRGYTF.

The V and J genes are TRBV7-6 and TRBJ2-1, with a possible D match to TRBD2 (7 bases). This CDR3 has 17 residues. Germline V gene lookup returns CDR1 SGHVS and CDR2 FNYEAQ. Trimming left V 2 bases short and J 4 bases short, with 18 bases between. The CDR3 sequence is CASSLILRGAGYNEQFF. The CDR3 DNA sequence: TGTGCCAGCAGCTTAATTTTACGGGGGGCTGGGTACAATGAGCAGTTCTTC.

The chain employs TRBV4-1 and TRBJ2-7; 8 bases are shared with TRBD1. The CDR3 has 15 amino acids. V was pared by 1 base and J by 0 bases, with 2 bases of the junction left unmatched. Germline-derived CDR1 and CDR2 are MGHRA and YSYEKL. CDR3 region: CASSQGQGSSYEQYF. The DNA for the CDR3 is TGCGCCAGCAGCCAAGGACAGGGGAGCTCCTACGAGCAGTACTTC.

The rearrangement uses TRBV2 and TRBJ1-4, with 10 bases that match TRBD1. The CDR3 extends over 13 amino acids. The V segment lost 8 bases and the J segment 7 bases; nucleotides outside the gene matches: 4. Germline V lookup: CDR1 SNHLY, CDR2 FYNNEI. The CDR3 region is CASGGTGAEKLFF. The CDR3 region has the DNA TGTGCCAGCGGGGGGACAGGGGCTGAAAAACTGTTTTTT.

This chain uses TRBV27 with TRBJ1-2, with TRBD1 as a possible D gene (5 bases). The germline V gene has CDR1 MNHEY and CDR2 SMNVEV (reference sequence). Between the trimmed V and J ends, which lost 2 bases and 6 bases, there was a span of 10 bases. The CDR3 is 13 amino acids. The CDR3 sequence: CASSLTGVHGYTF. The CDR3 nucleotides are TGTGCCAGCAGTTTAACGGGGGTTCATGGCTACACCTTC.

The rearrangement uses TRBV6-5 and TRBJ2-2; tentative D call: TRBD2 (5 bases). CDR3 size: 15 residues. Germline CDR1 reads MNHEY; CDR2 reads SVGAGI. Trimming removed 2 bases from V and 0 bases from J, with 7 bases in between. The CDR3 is CASSYKLANTGELFF. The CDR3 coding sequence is TGTGCCAGCAGTTACAAACTAGCGAACACCGGGGAGCTGTTTTTT.

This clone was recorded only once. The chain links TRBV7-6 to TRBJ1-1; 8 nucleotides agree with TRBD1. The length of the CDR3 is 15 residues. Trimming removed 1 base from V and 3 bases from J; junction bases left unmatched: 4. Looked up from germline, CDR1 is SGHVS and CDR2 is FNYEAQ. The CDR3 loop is CASSLEDRVYTEAFF. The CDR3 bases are TGTGCCAGCAGCTTAGAGGACAGGGTGTACACTGAAGCTTTCTTT.

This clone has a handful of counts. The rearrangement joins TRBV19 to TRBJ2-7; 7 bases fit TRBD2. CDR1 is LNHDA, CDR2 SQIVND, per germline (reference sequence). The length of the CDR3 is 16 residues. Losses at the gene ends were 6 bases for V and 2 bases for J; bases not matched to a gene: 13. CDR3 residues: CASSLAAGVRPYEQYF. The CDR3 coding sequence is TGTGCCAGTAGCCTCGCGGCGGGAGTCCGCCCCTACGAGCAGTACTTC.

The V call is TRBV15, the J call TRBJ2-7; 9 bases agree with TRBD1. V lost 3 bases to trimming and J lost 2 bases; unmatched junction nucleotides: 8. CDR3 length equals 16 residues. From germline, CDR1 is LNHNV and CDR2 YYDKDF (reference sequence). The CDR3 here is CATSRASGTGPYEQYF. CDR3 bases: TGTGCCACCAGCAGGGCTTCCGGGACAGGGCCCTACGAGCAGTACTTC. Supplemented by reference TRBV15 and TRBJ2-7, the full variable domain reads DAMVIQNPRYQVTQFGKPVTLSCSQTLNHNVMYWYQQKSSQAPKLLFHYYDKDFNNEADTPDNFQSRRPNTSFCFLDIRSPGLGDTAMYLCATSRASGTGPYEQYFGPGTRLTVT.

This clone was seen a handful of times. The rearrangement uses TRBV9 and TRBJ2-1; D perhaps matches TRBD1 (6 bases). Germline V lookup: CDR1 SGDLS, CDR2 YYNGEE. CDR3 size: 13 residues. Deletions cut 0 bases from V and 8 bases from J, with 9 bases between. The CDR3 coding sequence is TGTGCCAGCAGCGTAGAGGGGGTCGATGAGCAGTTCTTC. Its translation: CASSVEGVDEQFF.

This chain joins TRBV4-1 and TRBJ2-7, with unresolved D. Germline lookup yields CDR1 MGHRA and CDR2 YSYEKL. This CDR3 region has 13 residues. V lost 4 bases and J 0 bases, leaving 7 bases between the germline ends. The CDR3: CASSRVISYEQYF. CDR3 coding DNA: TGCGCCAGCAGCCGTGTCATCTCCTACGAGCAGTACTTC.

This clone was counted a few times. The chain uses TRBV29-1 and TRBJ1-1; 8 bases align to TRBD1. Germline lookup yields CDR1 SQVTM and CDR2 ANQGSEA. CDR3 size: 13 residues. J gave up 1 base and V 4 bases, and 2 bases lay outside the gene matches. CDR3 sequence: CSVVGTGNTEAFF. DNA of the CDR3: TGCAGCGTTGTAGGGACAGGGAACACTGAAGCTTTCTTT.

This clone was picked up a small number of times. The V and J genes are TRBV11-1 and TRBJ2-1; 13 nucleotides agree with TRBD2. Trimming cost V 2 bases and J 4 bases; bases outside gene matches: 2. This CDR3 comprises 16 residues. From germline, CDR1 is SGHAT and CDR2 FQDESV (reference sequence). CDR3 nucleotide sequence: TGTGCCAGCAGCTTAAGGACTAGCGGGAGATACAATGAGCAGTTCTTC. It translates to CASSLRTSGRYNEQFF.

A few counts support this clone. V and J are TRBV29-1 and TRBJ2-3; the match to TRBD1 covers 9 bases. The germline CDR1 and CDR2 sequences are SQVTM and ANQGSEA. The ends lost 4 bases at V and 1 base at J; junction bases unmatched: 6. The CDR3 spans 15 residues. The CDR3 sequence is CSVAVQGARTDTQYF. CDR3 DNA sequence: TGCAGCGTTGCGGTACAGGGGGCGCGCACAGATACGCAGTATTTT.